Presented here are 5 T cell receptor beta chains from one specimen sequenced in a study of T-cell memory formation after mild COVID-19. TCRdb reprocessed the 5' RACE reads with MiXCR, giving one entry per CDR3 protein. The top ten hold 20% to 25% of the sample, which has more than 300,000 distinct CDR3 sequences, 20% to 25% seen once. The sample taken for sequencing was PBMCs or a T cell subset sorted from them (not recorded which). Every receptor here comes from a young man who had mild COVID-19 (a few samples of this study predate the infection). Cell type and time point are not known.

The V and J genes are TRBV7-9 and TRBJ2-7; D is uncertain. With 1 base removed from V and 7 bases from J, the gap between germline ends came to 14 bases. The CDR3 extends over 14 amino acids. Germline V CDR1 and CDR2: SEHNR, FQNEAQ (reference sequence). CDR3 in amino acids: CASSLGRVFGEQYF. CDR3 bases: TGTGCCAGCAGCTTAGGCCGGGTGTTTGGGGAGCAGTACTTC.

J is TRBJ2-5 and V is TRBV3-1, with a weak D call TRBD1 (5 bases). V shed 4 bases and J shed 5 bases, with 17 bases lying between them. CDR1 and CDR2 from the germline V gene are LGHDT and YNNKEL (reference sequence). This CDR3 has 15 amino acids. For the CDR3, the DNA is TGTGCCAGCAGCCCCTACCGCGAAGGGGCCGAGACCCAGTACTTC. Its translation: CASSPYREGAETQYF.

This clonotype occurred many times. This chain links TRBV4-2 with TRBJ2-5; D is possibly TRBD2 (5 bases). Per the germline V gene, CDR1 is LGHNA and CDR2 is YNFKEQ. The CDR3 sequence is 13 residues long. Trimming pared 8 bases from V and 2 bases from J, leaving 12 bases between. Written as DNA, the CDR3 is TGTGCCAGCTCACCGTCGGGGCAAGAGACCCAGTACTTC. Its protein product is CASSPSGQETQYF.

This clonotype has a handful of counts. V usage is TRBV28 and J usage is TRBJ2-7, with TRBD1 matching 9 bases. Germline CDR1 MDHEN, CDR2 SYDVKM. This CDR3 has 14 residues. The V gene end was trimmed by 8 bases and the J gene end by 2 bases; junction bases not matched to a gene: 7. The CDR3 spells CASRARDRAYEQYF. Written as DNA, the CDR3 is TGTGCCAGCCGCGCCCGGGACAGGGCCTACGAGCAGTACTTC.

The rearrangement links TRBV28 to TRBJ2-2; 10 nucleotides match TRBD1. The ends lost 3 bases at V and 7 bases at J; junction bases unmatched: 8. Germline V lookup: CDR1 MDHEN, CDR2 SYDVKM. The CDR3 is made up of 16 amino acids. The CDR3 loop is CASSFRDRGRDGELFF. The CDR3 DNA reads as TGTGCCAGCAGTTTCCGGGACAGGGGTCGGGACGGGGAGCTGTTTTTT.